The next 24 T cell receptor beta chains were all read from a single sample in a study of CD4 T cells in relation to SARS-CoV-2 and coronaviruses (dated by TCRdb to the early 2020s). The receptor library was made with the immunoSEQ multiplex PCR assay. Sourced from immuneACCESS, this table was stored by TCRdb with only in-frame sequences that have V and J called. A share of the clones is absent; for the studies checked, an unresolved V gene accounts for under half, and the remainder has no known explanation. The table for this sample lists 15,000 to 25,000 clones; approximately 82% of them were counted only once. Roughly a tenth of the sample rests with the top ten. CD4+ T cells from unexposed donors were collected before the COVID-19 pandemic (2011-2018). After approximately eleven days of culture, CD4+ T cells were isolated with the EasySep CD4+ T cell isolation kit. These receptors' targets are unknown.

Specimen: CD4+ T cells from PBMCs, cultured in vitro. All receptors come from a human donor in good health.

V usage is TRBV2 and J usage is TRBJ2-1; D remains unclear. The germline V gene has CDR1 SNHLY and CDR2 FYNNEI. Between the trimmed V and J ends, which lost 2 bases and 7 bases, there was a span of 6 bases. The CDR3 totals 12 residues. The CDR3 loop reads CASSEHLNEQFF. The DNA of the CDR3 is TGTGCCAGCAGTGAACATCTAAATGAGCAGTTCTTC.

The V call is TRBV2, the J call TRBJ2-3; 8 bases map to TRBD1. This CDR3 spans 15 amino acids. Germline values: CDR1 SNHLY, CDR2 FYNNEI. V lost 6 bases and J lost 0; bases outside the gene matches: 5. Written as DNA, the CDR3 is TGTGCCAGCAGGCTACAGGGGGAGAGCACAGATACGCAGTATTTT. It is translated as CASRLQGESTDTQYF.

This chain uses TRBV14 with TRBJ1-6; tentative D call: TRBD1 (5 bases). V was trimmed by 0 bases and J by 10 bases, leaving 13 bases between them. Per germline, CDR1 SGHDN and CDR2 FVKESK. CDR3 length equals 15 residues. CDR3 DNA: TGTGCCAGCAGCCAAGATTCGCAGGGAAGGTCACCCCTCCACTTT. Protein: CASSQDSQGRSPLHF.

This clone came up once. As DNA, the CDR3 is TGTGCTAGTGCTGAGCCGGGGGGCGCGGCTCAGCCCCAGCATTTT. Translating gives CASAEPGGAAQPQHF. The genes are TRBV12-5 and TRBJ1-5, with D possibly TRBD1 on 6 matching bases. Germline CDR1 LGHNT, CDR2 FRNRAP. This CDR3 contains 15 residues. Trimming removed 7 bases from V and 6 bases from J, with 19 bases in between.

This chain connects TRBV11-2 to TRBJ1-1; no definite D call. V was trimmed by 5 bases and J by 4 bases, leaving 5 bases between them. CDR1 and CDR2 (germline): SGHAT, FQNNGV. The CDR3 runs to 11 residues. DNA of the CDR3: TGTGCCAGCAGCCCGTTCACTGAAGCTTTCTTT. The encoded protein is CASSPFTEAFF.

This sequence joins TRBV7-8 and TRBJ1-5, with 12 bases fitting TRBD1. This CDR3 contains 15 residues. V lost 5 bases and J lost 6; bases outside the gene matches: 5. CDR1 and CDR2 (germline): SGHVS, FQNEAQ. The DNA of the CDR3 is TGTGCCAGCAGCCCGGGACAGGGGGCGGGTCAGCCCCAGCATTTT. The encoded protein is CASSPGQGAGQPQHF.

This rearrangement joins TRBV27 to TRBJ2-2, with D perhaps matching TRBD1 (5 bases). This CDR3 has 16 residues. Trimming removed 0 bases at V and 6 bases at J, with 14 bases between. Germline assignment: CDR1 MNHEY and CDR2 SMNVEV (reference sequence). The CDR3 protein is CASSLSWGPVSGELFF. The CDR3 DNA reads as TGTGCCAGCAGTTTATCCTGGGGCCCCGTTTCCGGGGAGCTGTTTTTT.

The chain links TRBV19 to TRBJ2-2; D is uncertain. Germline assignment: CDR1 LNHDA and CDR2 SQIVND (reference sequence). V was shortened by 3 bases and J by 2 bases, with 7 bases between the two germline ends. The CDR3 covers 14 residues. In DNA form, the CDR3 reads TGTGCCAGTAGTATTTACACAAACACCGGGGAGCTGTTTTTT. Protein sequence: CASSIYTNTGELFF.

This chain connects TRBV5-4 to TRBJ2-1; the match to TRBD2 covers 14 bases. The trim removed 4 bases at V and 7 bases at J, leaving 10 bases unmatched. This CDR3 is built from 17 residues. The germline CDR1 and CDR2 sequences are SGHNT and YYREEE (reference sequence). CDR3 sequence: CASSLGTSGSLRNEQFF. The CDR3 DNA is TGTGCCAGCAGCCTAGGGACTAGCGGGAGTCTAAGGAATGAGCAGTTCTTC.

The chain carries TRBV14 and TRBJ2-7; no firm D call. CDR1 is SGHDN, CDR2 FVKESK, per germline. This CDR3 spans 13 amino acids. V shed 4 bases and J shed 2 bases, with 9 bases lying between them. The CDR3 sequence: CASSRDLTYEQYF. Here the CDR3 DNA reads TGTGCCAGCAGCCGAGACCTAACCTACGAGCAGTACTTC.

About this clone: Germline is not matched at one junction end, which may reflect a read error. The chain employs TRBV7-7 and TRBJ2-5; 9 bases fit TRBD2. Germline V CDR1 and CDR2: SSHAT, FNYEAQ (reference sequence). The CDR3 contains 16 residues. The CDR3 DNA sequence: TGTGCTAGCAGCGTAATGGGGACTAGCAGCCAAGAGACCCAGTACTTC. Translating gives CASSVMGTSSQETQYF.

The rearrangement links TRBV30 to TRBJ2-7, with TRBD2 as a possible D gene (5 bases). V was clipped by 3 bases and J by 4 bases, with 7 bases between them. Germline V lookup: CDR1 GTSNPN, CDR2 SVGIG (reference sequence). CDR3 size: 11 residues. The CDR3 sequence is CAWSPGYEQYF. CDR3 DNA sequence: TGTGCCTGGAGCCCGGGGTACGAGCAGTACTTC.

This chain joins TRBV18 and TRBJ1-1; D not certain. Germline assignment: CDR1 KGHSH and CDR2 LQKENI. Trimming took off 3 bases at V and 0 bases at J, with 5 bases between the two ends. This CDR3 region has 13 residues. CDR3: CASSPGLNTEAFF. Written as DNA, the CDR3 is TGTGCCAGCTCACCGGGCCTGAACACTGAAGCTTTCTTT.

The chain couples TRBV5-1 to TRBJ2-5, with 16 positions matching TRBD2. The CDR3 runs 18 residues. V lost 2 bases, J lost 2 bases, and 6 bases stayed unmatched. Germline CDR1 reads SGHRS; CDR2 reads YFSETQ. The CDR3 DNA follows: TGCGCCAGCAGCTTCGGGGGACTAGCGGGGGGGTTACAAGAGACCCAGTACTTC. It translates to CASSFGGLAGGLQETQYF.

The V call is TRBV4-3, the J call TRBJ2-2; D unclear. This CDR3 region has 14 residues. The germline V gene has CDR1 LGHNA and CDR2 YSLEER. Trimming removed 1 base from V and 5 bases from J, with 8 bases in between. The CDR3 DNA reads TGCGCCAGCAGCCAAGTGGGTGGAACCGGGGAGCTGTTTTTT. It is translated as CASSQVGGTGELFF.

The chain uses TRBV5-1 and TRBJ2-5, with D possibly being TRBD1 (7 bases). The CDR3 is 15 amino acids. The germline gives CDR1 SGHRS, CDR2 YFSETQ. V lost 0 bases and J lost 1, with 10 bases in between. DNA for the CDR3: TGCGCCAGCAGCTTGGCGGGGGACAGCCAAGAGACCCAGTACTTC. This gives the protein CASSLAGDSQETQYF.

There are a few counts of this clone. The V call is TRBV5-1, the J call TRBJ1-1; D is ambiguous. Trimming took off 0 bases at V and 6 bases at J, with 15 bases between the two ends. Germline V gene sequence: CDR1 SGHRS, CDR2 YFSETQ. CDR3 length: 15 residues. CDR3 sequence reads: CASSLEAGLKSEAFF. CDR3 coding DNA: TGCGCCAGCAGCTTGGAAGCAGGATTGAAGTCTGAAGCTTTCTTT.

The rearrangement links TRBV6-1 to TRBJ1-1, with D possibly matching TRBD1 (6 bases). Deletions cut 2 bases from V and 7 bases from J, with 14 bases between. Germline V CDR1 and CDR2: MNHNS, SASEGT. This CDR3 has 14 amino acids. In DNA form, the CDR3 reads TGTGCCAGCAGTGAATTCTCAGGGACAATTGAAGCTTTCTTT. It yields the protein CASSEFSGTIEAFF.

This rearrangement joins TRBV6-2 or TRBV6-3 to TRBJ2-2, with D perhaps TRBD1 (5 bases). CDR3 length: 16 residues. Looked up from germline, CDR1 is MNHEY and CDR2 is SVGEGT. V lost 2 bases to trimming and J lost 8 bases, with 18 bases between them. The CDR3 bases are TGTGCCAGCAGTTACAGTCCCTTATGGGGCCGAGGGGAGCTGTTTTTT. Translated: CASSYSPLWGRGELFF.

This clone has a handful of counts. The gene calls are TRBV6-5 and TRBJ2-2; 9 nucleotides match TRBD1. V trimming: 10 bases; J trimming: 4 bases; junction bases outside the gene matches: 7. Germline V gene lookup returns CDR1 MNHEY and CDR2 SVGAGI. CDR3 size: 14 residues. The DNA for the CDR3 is TGTGCCAATTCTAGGACAGGGGTCACCGGGGAGCTGTTTTTT. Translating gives CANSRTGVTGELFF.

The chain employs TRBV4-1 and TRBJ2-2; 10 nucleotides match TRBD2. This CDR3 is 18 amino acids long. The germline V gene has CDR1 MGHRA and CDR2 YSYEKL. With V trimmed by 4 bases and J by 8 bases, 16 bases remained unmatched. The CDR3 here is CASSPPGGTSDAPGELFF. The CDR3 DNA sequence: TGCGCCAGCAGCCCCCCCGGGGGGACTAGCGACGCACCGGGGGAGCTGTTTTTT.

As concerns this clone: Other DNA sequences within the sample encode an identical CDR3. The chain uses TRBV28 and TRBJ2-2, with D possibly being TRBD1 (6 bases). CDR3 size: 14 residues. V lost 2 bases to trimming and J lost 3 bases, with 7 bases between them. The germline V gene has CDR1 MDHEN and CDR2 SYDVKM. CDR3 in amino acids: CASSLGQYTGELFF. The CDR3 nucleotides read TGTGCCAGCAGTTTAGGACAGTACACCGGGGAGCTGTTTTTT.

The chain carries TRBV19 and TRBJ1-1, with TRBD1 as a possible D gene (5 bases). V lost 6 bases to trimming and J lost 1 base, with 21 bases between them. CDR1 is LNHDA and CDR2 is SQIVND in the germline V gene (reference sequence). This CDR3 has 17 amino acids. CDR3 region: CASSLRWGGTGNTEAFF. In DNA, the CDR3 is TGTGCCAGTAGCCTAAGGTGGGGGGGTACAGGGAACACTGAAGCTTTCTTT. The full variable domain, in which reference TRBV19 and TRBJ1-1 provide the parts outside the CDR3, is DGGITQSPKYLFRKEGQNVTLSCEQNLNHDAMYWYRQDPGQGLRLIYYSQIVNDFQKGDIAEGYSVSREKKESFPLTVTSAQKNPTAFYLCASSLRWGGTGNTEAFFGQGTRLTVV.

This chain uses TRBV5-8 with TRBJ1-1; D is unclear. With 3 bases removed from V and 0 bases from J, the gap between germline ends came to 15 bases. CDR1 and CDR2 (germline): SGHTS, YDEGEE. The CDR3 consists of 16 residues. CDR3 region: CASSSPGVWMNTEAFF. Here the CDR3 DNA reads TGTGCCAGCAGCTCCCCGGGCGTCTGGATGAACACTGAAGCTTTCTTT.